The following is a T cell receptor beta chain sequence with its context. CDR1 is SNHLY, CDR2 FYNNEI, per germline. J lost 4 bases, V lost 8 bases, and 6 bases had no gene match. CDR3 length equals 14 residues. The data stem from a study of blood T cell repertoires in COVID-19. Per the original methods: Reference gene primers were amplified, and this amplification served to estimate nucleated cell counts. Sequencing was performed with immunoSEQ multiplex PCR; in TCRdb, only in-frame clones are kept and a portion is missing. V and J calls and clone size are as listed in that table; D and trimming were resolved from the DNA. The sample includes about 160,000 clones, about 90% seen only once; the top ten take roughly 4%.

The sequenced sample was PBMCs or T cells enriched from blood (not recorded which). This TCR was sampled from a woman aged 40 to 55 who had been exposed to COVID-19. This rearrangement joins TRBV2 to TRBJ2-1; 9 bases map to TRBD1. CDR3 DNA: TGTGCCAGCTATAGACAGGGGGGGTACAATGAGCAGTTCTTC. This codes for CASYRQGGYNEQFF.